In this sample, the clone carrying this T cell receptor beta chain turned up a few times. Antigen unknown. With a duration under 2 months, the hyperthyroidism was newly diagnosed in patients aged 18 to 65. Uncontrolled infection, other autoimmune disease, pregnancy or lactation disqualified patients from enrolment. This specimen belongs to a study of T cells in Graves' hyperthyroidism and ophthalmopathy. Study overall: The blood sample was taken at first diagnosis, before treatment began. Overall study findings and caveats: Most thyroid clonotypes that were expanded above 0.001 also turned up in blood.

CDR1 and CDR2 (germline): SGHRS, YFSETQ. The CDR3 sequence is 13 residues long. V lost 2 bases, J lost 6 bases, and 9 bases lay in between. The investigators amplified TCR beta CDR3 regions from RNA transcripts. HTBI primers were employed in a first-round RT-PCR of the TCR CDR3. One entry per CDR3 protein results from TCRdb running MiXCR on the multiplex PCR reads. Among roughly 420,000 distinct CDR3 sequences listed, roughly 13% were seen once. The chain is built from TRBV5-1 and TRBJ2-4; unclear D gene. The sequenced sample consisted of blood. The receptor was derived from a woman between 18 and 30 years old with Graves' hyperthyroidism. Here the CDR3 reads CASSFFSGNIQYF. The DNA of the CDR3 is TGCGCCAGCAGCTTCTTCTCAGGAAACATTCAGTACTTC.